Shown below are 29 T cell receptor beta chains from a single sample sequenced in a study of blood T cell repertoires in COVID-19. Repertoires were generated with immunoSEQ multiplex PCR, while TCRdb's copy carries only in-frame clones and drops some. The sample contains tens of thousands of clones, 80% to 90% of which appear only once. Sequenced: peripheral blood. The receptors shown here come from an older woman with COVID-19, enrolled during active disease.

The V call is TRBV7-2, the J call TRBJ2-7, with 7 bases that match TRBD2. CDR3 length: 15 residues. The V gene's germline CDR1 is SGHTA and CDR2 FQGNSA. The V and J ends lost 4 bases and 4 bases, in that order; junction bases with no gene match: 10. The CDR3 DNA reads TGTGCCAGCAGCTCTCTCGGGACTACTACATACGAGCAGTACTTC. As protein: CASSSLGTTTYEQYF.

The chain joins TRBV6-5 to TRBJ2-5, with 13 bases aligning to TRBD2. This CDR3 is 16 amino acids long. Germline CDR1 reads MNHEY; CDR2 reads SVGAGI. V lost 2 bases and J lost 5; bases outside the gene matches: 5. The CDR3 is CASSYQLAGGRETQYF. The DNA for the CDR3 is TGTGCCAGCAGTTACCAACTAGCGGGAGGGAGGGAGACCCAGTACTTC.

The CDR3 is CASSQLQQGYGYTF. For the CDR3, the DNA is TGCGCCAGCAGCCAATTACAACAGGGATATGGCTACACCTTC. The chain is built from TRBV4-1 and TRBJ1-2; TRBD1 might be the D (6 bases). V lost 2 bases to trimming and J lost 5 bases, with 12 bases between them. The CDR3 consists of 14 residues. CDR1 is MGHRA and CDR2 is YSYEKL in the germline V gene.

The chain employs TRBV11-3 and TRBJ1-1; maybe TRBD1 (6 bases). Deletions cut 5 bases from V and 0 bases from J, with 19 bases between. Germline lookup yields CDR1 SGHNT and CDR2 YENEEA. The CDR3 length is 17 residues. This CDR3 reads CASSPRGSLGVNTEAFF. The DNA of the CDR3 is TGTGCCAGCAGCCCCAGGGGCTCTCTTGGAGTGAACACTGAAGCTTTCTTT. The variable domain in full, with the rest retrieved from reference TRBV11-3 and TRBJ1-1, is EAGVVQSPRYKIIEKKQPVAFWCNPISGHNTLYWYLQNLGQGPELLIRYENEEAVDDSQLPKDRFSAERLKGVDSTLKIQPAELGDSAVYLCASSPRGSLGVNTEAFFGQGTRLTVV.

The chain links TRBV3-1 (or the pseudogene TRBV3-2) to TRBJ1-2, with a tentative D call TRBD1 (5 bases). Trimming cost V 3 bases and J 2 bases, with 7 bases left between them. The CDR3 covers 13 residues. Germline loops: CDR1 LGHDT, CDR2 YNNKEL (reference sequence). The chain's CDR3 is CASSHRGNYGYTF. The CDR3 nucleotides read TGTGCCAGCAGCCACCGGGGGAACTATGGCTACACCTTC.

CDR3 amino acids: CASSPDQGIGYTF. CDR3 in DNA: TGTGCCAGTAGTCCCGACCAGGGAATTGGCTACACCTTC. The gene calls are TRBV19 and TRBJ1-2; D possibly corresponds to TRBD1 (5 bases). This CDR3 is 13 amino acids long. The V gene lost 5 bases and the J gene lost 7 bases, with 14 bases spanning the gap. Germline V gene lookup returns CDR1 LNHDA and CDR2 SQIVND (reference sequence).

A remark on this clone: One junction end does not reproduce the germline sequence, and a read error may be involved. V and J are TRBV6-1 and TRBJ1-4, with TRBD1 matching over 8 bases. Germline CDR1 and CDR2: MNHNS and SASEGT. The CDR3 spans 14 residues. The CDR3 sequence is CASREGTGRGKLFF. In DNA, the CDR3 is TGTGCCAGCAGGGAAGGGACAGGCCGGGGAAAACTGTTTTTT.

This clone was seen a handful of times. The chain combines TRBV6-2 or TRBV6-3 with TRBJ2-6; 9 bases match TRBD1. The J segment lost 1 base and the V segment lost 5 bases, leaving 12 bases of the junction unmatched. Germline V gene sequence: CDR1 MNHEY, CDR2 SVGEGT. This CDR3 is 19 amino acids long. In DNA, the CDR3 is TGTGCCAGCAGTAATTGGTCCCGGGACAGGGTTTCTGGGGCCAACGTCCTGACTTTC. It encodes CASSNWSRDRVSGANVLTF.

A single count supports this clone. The rearrangement joins TRBV28 to TRBJ2-1, with 13 bases fitting TRBD2. The V segment lost 3 bases and the J segment 4 bases; nucleotides outside the gene matches: 0. The CDR3 consists of 15 residues. Per germline, CDR1 MDHEN and CDR2 SYDVKM. This CDR3 is CASSLGLAGYNEQFF. In nucleotides, the CDR3 is TGTGCCAGCAGTTTGGGACTAGCGGGATACAATGAGCAGTTCTTC.

The chain is built from TRBV6-4 and TRBJ1-4, with D possibly being TRBD1 (5 bases). The CDR3 loop spans 12 amino acids. Germline-derived CDR1 and CDR2 are MRHNA and SNTAGT. V was shortened by 6 bases and J by 16 bases, with 18 bases between the two germline ends. Here the CDR3 reads CASSGGRPLEFF. CDR3 bases: TGTGCCAGCAGCGGGGGACGCCCCTTGGAGTTTTTT.

V and J are TRBV10-3 and TRBJ1-2, with 8 bases aligning to TRBD1. V gave up 8 bases and J gave up 4 bases; unmatched junction bases: 9. The CDR3 is 14 residues long. CDR1 ENHRY and CDR2 SYGVKD come from the germline V gene. For the CDR3, the DNA is TGTGCCATCGGGGAGGGACAGGCGTCCTATGGCTACACCTTC. Translating gives CAIGEGQASYGYTF.

The V call is TRBV19, the J call TRBJ2-7, with 10 nucleotides matching TRBD2. CDR1 and CDR2 from the germline V gene are LNHDA and SQIVND (reference sequence). The CDR3 is 13 amino acids. J was trimmed by 6 bases and V by 6 bases; bases with no gene match: 5. The CDR3 reads CASSLGLAREQYF. The CDR3 DNA reads as TGTGCCAGTAGCCTGGGACTAGCGCGCGAGCAGTACTTC.

The chain has TRBV5-1 and TRBJ1-5, with D maybe TRBD1 (6 bases). CDR3 length: 13 amino acids. Trimming stripped 2 bases from V and 7 bases from J, with 10 bases between. From germline, CDR1 is SGHRS and CDR2 YFSETQ. CDR3 residues: CASSFGQGQPQHF. CDR3 in DNA: TGCGCCAGCAGCTTCGGCCAGGGGCAGCCCCAGCATTTT.

This chain links TRBV5-5 with TRBJ1-5; 8 bases fit TRBD1. Trimming removed 3 bases from V and 3 bases from J; junction bases left unmatched: 5. This CDR3 is 15 amino acids long. Germline V gene sequence: CDR1 SGHKS, CDR2 YYEKEE (reference sequence). CDR3 in amino acids: CASSWAGGVNQPQHF. The CDR3 nucleotides read TGTGCCAGCAGCTGGGCAGGGGGCGTCAATCAGCCCCAGCATTTT.

V gene TRBV4-3 combines with J gene TRBJ1-6; D ambiguous. This CDR3 has 14 residues. Trimming removed 0 bases at V and 15 bases at J, with 15 bases between. Germline values: CDR1 LGHNA, CDR2 YSLEER. CDR3 in amino acids: CASSQDLRGRVLHF. The CDR3 DNA reads TGCGCCAGCAGCCAAGATCTTAGAGGTCGGGTCCTCCACTTT.

This clone has a single count. V gene TRBV7-9 combines with J gene TRBJ2-2; TRBD2 agrees at 10 bases. Trimming removed 5 bases from V and 4 bases from J; junction bases left unmatched: 4. The CDR3 has 15 amino acids. Germline V gene lookup returns CDR1 SEHNR and CDR2 FQNEAQ (reference sequence). The CDR3 nucleotides read TGTGCCAGCAGCGTAAGGACTAGCGGCACCGGGGAGCTGTTTTTT. Residues: CASSVRTSGTGELFF.

The chain carries TRBV28 and TRBJ1-4, with TRBD1 matching over 10 bases. This CDR3 has 18 amino acids. From germline, CDR1 is MDHEN and CDR2 SYDVKM. Trimming removed 7 bases from V and 3 bases from J; junction bases left unmatched: 14. The CDR3 region has the DNA TGTGCCAGCAACTACCTAAGACAGGGGGCGCGGGCTAATGAAAAACTGTTTTTT. It encodes CASNYLRQGARANEKLFF.

The rearrangement uses TRBV20-1 and TRBJ2-5, with a tentative D call TRBD2 (7 bases). CDR1 and CDR2 from the germline V gene are DFQATT and SNEGSKA (reference sequence). CDR3 length equals 17 residues. V was shortened by 3 bases and J by 2 bases, with 22 bases between the two germline ends. CDR3 in amino acids: CSASSAGASPSQETQYF. The CDR3 nucleotides are TGCAGTGCTAGTTCGGCGGGGGCCTCCCCCTCTCAAGAGACCCAGTACTTC.

In this sample, this clone turned up once. The rearrangement joins TRBV27 to TRBJ2-7, with D uncertain. This CDR3 has 13 residues. Trimming took off 5 bases at V and 5 bases at J, with 13 bases between the two ends. The germline V gene has CDR1 MNHEY and CDR2 SMNVEV (reference sequence). CDR3 coding DNA: TGTGCCAGCAGTCCAAACCCTAAAGACGAGCAGTACTTC. It specifies CASSPNPKDEQYF.

The J gene is TRBJ1-1, the V gene TRBV5-1; 8 nucleotides line up with TRBD1. The CDR3 sequence is 14 residues long. V trimming: 3 bases; J trimming: 2 bases; junction bases outside the gene matches: 3. Germline values: CDR1 SGHRS, CDR2 YFSETQ. The CDR3 bases are TGCGCCAGCAGCTGGGGACAGGCAAACACTGAAGCTTTCTTT. Its translation: CASSWGQANTEAFF.

The chain joins TRBV6-2 or TRBV6-3 to TRBJ2-5; perhaps TRBD1 as D (6 bases). Trimming took off 3 bases at V and 4 bases at J, with 15 bases between the two ends. This CDR3 is built from 15 residues. Germline V gene sequence: CDR1 MNHEY, CDR2 SVGEGT. The CDR3 protein is CASSYSGAIGETQYF. Written as DNA, the CDR3 is TGTGCCAGCAGTTATTCAGGGGCCATAGGAGAGACCCAGTACTTC.

The chain carries TRBV18 and TRBJ2-1, with TRBD2 identical over 9 bases. Germline V gene lookup returns CDR1 KGHSH and CDR2 LQKENI. The CDR3 totals 17 residues. The junction had 12 bases not matched to a gene; V was cut back by 2 bases and J by 7 bases. In DNA, the CDR3 is TGTGCCAGCTCACCATATGCGGGACTAGCAAGCCAGAATGAGCAGTTCTTC. Translated: CASSPYAGLASQNEQFF.

V and J are TRBV9 and TRBJ2-5; 12 positions match TRBD2. V shed 2 bases, J shed 1 base, and the junction held 6 bases outside the gene matches. The CDR3 has 17 amino acids. Germline CDR1 and CDR2: SGDLS and YYNGEE. CDR3 coding DNA: TGTGCCAGCAGCGTGGGAGCTAGCGGGGGGGCCCAAGAGACCCAGTACTTC. It yields the protein CASSVGASGGAQETQYF.

The chain uses TRBV6-2 or TRBV6-3 and TRBJ2-1, with 9 bases lining up with TRBD2. This CDR3 has 15 amino acids. V was pared by 3 bases and J by 6 bases, with 6 bases of the junction left unmatched. In germline, CDR1 is MNHEY, CDR2 SVGEGT. The CDR3: CASSYSGSFPNEQFF. The CDR3 nucleotides are TGTGCCAGCAGTTATAGCGGGAGTTTTCCCAATGAGCAGTTCTTC.

CDR3 sequence (DNA): TGTGCCACCAGCAGGGAAGCAGTGGAGGAGACCCAGTACTTC. Protein: CATSREAVEETQYF. The V and J genes are TRBV15 and TRBJ2-5; D is undetermined. The CDR3 length is 14 residues. Trimming left V 3 bases short and J 5 bases short, with 13 bases between. The germline CDR1 and CDR2 sequences are LNHNV and YYDKDF (reference sequence).

The chain recombines TRBV11-2 with TRBJ2-1, with D uncertain. V was pared by 5 bases and J by 4 bases, with 15 bases between. There are 15 residues in the CDR3. Germline loops: CDR1 SGHAT, CDR2 FQNNGV. The CDR3 reads CASSLFEAAYNEQFF. In DNA form, the CDR3 reads TGTGCCAGCAGCCTCTTTGAGGCGGCTTACAATGAGCAGTTCTTC.

The CDR3 is CASSLTVKSEAFF. DNA for the CDR3: TGTGCCAGCAGCTTGACAGTTAAGAGTGAAGCTTTCTTT. V gene TRBV7-2 combines with J gene TRBJ1-1, with D maybe TRBD1 (5 bases). The CDR3 sequence is 13 residues long. V was shortened by 3 bases and J by 7 bases, with 12 bases between the two germline ends. Germline values: CDR1 SGHTA, CDR2 FQGNSA.

J is TRBJ2-1 and V is TRBV18, with TRBD2 identical over 8 bases. The CDR3 has 15 amino acids. The germline CDR1 and CDR2 sequences are KGHSH and LQKENI. The J segment lost 4 bases and the V segment lost 4 bases, leaving 6 bases of the junction unmatched. The CDR3 coding sequence is TGTGCCAGCTCACGGACTGCGGGGGGATACAATGAGCAGTTCTTC. Amino acids: CASSRTAGGYNEQFF.

The CDR3 region has the DNA TGTGCCAGCTCCAGGGACAGGGGCGCCTACGAGCAGTACTTC. As protein: CASSRDRGAYEQYF. The rearrangement links TRBV2 to TRBJ2-7, with 10 bases matching TRBD1. The CDR3 length is 14 residues. J was trimmed by 2 bases and V by 8 bases; bases with no gene match: 6. From germline, CDR1 is SNHLY and CDR2 FYNNEI.